Reported below is one TCR beta chain. What antigen it recognizes has not been identified. Base quality data are lacking; no much larger clone is found one base away. V is shortened by 8 bases, J by 7 bases, and the region joining them spans 21 bases. The CDR1 and CDR2 encoded by the germline V gene (reference sequence) are GTSNPN and SVGIG. The CDR3 covers 14 residues, taking in both the cysteine and the phenylalanine. Only the CDR3 region is kept as DNA, spanning 42 bases read in frame from base 1. The donors were healthy, HIV-negative adults with no recently reported acute infections or vaccinations. Every donor was a Caucasian adult residing in Nashville, Tennessee, USA. For unsorted samples, 90 million to 95 million PBMCs were counted, and genomic DNA was extracted using the QIAamp DNA Blood Mini kit. After blood collection by leukapheresis, PBMCs were isolated using Ficoll-Histopaque density gradient centrifugation and then cryopreserved in the vapor phase of liquid nitrogen.

This sample is part of a study of shared clonotypes between healthy human individuals (dated by TCRdb to the early 2020s). In terms of the full investigation: The cohort comprised a couple of women and a few men aged 18 to 49 years. The study deeply sequenced blood TCR repertoires of five healthy adults to estimate repertoire size and the extent of clonotype sharing between individuals. Per donor, leukapheresis produced somewhere between about 0.85 and 10 billion PBMCs. Different laboratories and diverse techniques were used to prepare libraries and sequence TCR repertoires, to increase sequencing depth and limit assay-specific biases.

TCR CDR3 regions were amplified from genomic DNA by multiplex PCR using the deep immunoSEQ assay. Genomic DNA extracted from each cell subset was distributed evenly over all wells of several immunoSEQ 96-well plates, and each plate served as one replicate. Each replicate PCR for unsorted PBMC received roughly 290 ng genomic DNA, equal to tens of thousands of T cell genomes. Ten immunoSEQ deep assay plates were used to sequence unsorted PBMC genomic DNA. Purified libraries were measured with a Qubit 3.0 fluorometer, size-checked on a Bioanalyzer 2100, and measured again with the KAPA Library Quantification kit. A separate single-read 150-cycle Illumina NextSeq 550 flow cell was used to sequence each immunoSEQ 96-well plate. The original methods were these. Because only junctional sequences without quality scores were contained in the immunoSEQ output, filtering matching that applied to full-length reads could not be performed. Sequences were annotated with PyIR, a Python wrapper for IgBLAST v1.9, and V/J genes and CDR3 were assigned using IMGT germline references. Reads were filtered out if the reads had weak V/J assignments (E-value above 1e-6), no CDR3, stop codons, out-of-frame junctions, or ambiguous translated residues. V3J clonotypes were defined by identical inferred V gene, J gene, and CDR3 amino acid sequence. Percentage overlap between repertoires was calculated by dividing the number of shared unique clonotypes by the size of the smaller repertoire. RTK rarefaction, the Chao1 estimator, and Recon v2.1 estimates of unobserved clonotypes were used to assess repertoire richness. As stored in TCRdb, this immuneACCESS dataset retains in-frame rearrangements with V and J assigned. A fraction of the clones does not appear; measured against another copy, unresolved V genes explain less than half of the discrepancy, and the remainder lacks a known reason. V and J calls and clone size follow that table, whereas D and trimming were derived from the DNA. For this sample the table gives 450,000 or so clones, of which roughly four fifths were detected only once. 12% of the sample goes to the ten largest clones.

General conclusions and limits of the study: Pairwise subsampling led to the expectation that sequencing depth would affect the degree of clonotype sharing among donors. Sampling was restricted to blood, and TCR repertoires in tissues likely differ from the TCR repertoires found in blood. Because the study included only a small number of donors, the genetic and exposure-history diversity represented was limited.

Sample: PBMCs. The sequence was collected from a woman aged 40 to 55 in good health. Some clones in this sample may be carry-over from other donors' samples. Recombination joined TRBV30 with TRBJ2-1; the D gene may be TRBD1 or TRBD2, since each aligns over 5 bases. The CDR3: CAGRWGNLRNEQFF. The nucleotides are TGTGCCGGACGGTGGGGGAACCTACGTAATGAGCAGTTCTTC. Supplemented by the reference TRBV30 and TRBJ2-1 proteins around the CDR3, the complete variable domain is SQTIHQWPATLVQPVGSPLSLECTVEGTSNPNLYWYRQAAGRGLQLLFYSVGIGQISSEVPQNLSASRPQDRQFILSSKKLLLSDSGFYLCAGRWGNLRNEQFFGPGTRLTVL.